This T cell receptor (beta chain) was identified during a study of beta chain features in type 1 diabetes. Purity (above 98%) was reached by all sorted populations. Germline CDR1 and CDR2: SGHTA and FQGNSA. Trimming pared 5 bases from V and 0 bases from J, leaving 15 bases between. The CDR3 extends over 16 amino acids. Expressed TCRB transcripts were sequenced because the isolated RNA had all been reverse transcribed beforehand. The table came from immunoSEQ multiplex PCR; TCRdb's copy has only in-frame clones and leaves some out. The data hold about 930,000 clones, with 17% observed a single time. The origin of this receptor is a woman younger than 35 in good health. The chain recombines TRBV7-2 with TRBJ2-3; D may be TRBD1 or TRBD2 (5 bases each). The material sequenced was naive CD4+ T cells from blood. Written as DNA, the CDR3 is TGTGCCAGCAGCCTAACCGGGACCACTAGCACAGATACGCAGTATTTT. It translates to CASSLTGTTSTDTQYF.